This T cell receptor (beta chain) was captured in a study of shared clonotypes between healthy human individuals. For every subset, genomic DNA was evenly distributed across several immunoSEQ plates. This table comes from immunoSEQ multiplex PCR, and its TCRdb copy is limited to in-frame clones, with some not included. This table has about 2.4 million clones, around nine tenths appearing once. V was shortened by 3 bases and J by 14 bases, with 14 bases between the two germline ends. This CDR3 is 11 amino acids long. From germline, CDR1 is DFQATT and CDR2 SNEGSKA (reference sequence). The rearrangement uses TRBV20-1 and TRBJ2-1, with D possibly being TRBD2 (5 bases). This clonotype originated in a man younger than 35 in good health. The sample taken for sequencing was naive CD4+ T cells sorted from blood. Subset specified: CD45RA+ positively selected. The DNA of the CDR3 is TGCAGTGCTAGGTGGCGTCTTAGCGAGTTCTTC. It specifies CSARWRLSEFF.